A selection of T cell receptor beta chains follows, all from one sample in a study of T cell responses to AZD1222 COVID-19 vaccine. Libraries were prepared by immunoSEQ multiplex PCR; TCRdb keeps only in-frame clonotypes and omits some of them. The table records about 98,000 clones, about 86% of them present only once. Sequencing was performed on peripheral blood, taken on day 0 of AZD1222 vaccination. The source is an adult in good health. Each CDR3 is given with its conserved first and last residue. Fields, in order: D gene, clone size, J gene, V gene, CDR3 protein, CDR3 DNA. A D gene is named only where the DNA matches it firmly. The size of a clone is reported for some rows only, either as once, few or many, or as a class for expanded clones.

NA	NA	TRBJ2-1	TRBV7-2	CASSFAPGHNYNEQFF	TGTGCCAGCAGCTTTGCACCGGGACATAACTACAATGAGCAGTTCTTC
TRBD2	once	TRBJ2-3	TRBV6-1	CASSEARPVGGGVPDTQYF	TGTGCCAGCAGTGAAGCGCGCCCCGTGGGCGGGGGGGTGCCAGATACGCAGTATTTT
TRBD2	NA	TRBJ2-7	TRBV5-4	CASGREYSEEQYF	TGTGCCAGCGGGCGGGAGTACTCGGAAGAGCAGTACTTC
TRBD2	NA	TRBJ2-1	TRBV18	CASSPLTSGRVEQFF	TGTGCCAGCTCACCACTCACTAGCGGGAGGGTTGAGCAGTTCTTC
TRBD2	NA	TRBJ2-2	TRBV7-6	CASSRTSGGAGTGELFF	TGTGCCAGCAGCCGGACTAGCGGGGGGGCCGGGACCGGGGAGCTGTTTTTT
NA	NA	TRBJ1-3	TRBV7-9	CASALSAHSGNTIYF	TGTGCCAGCGCCTTATCAGCTCACTCTGGAAACACCATATATTTT
TRBD2	once	TRBJ2-3	TRBV27	CASRYFRTRFLDTQYF	TGTGCCAGCAGATACTTCAGGACTAGGTTTTTAGATACGCAGTATTTT
TRBD1	NA	TRBJ2-7	TRBV25-1	CASSTGAVNEQYF	TGTGCCAGCAGTACAGGGGCGGTTAACGAGCAGTACTTC
NA	NA	TRBJ2-1	TRBV7-3	CASSPFPLGNEQFF	TGTGCCAGCAGCCCTTTCCCCCTCGGGAATGAGCAGTTCTTC
TRBD2	NA	TRBJ2-3	TRBV9	CASSAVAGELGDTQYF	TGTGCCAGCAGCGCCGTAGCGGGAGAATTGGGAGATACGCAGTATTTT
NA	NA	TRBJ2-7	TRBV28	CASSRASLRGGEQYF	TGTGCCAGCAGCCGCGCGTCCCTCAGGGGAGGTGAGCAGTACTTC
NA	NA	TRBJ1-2	TRBV7-9	CASSLGQGMMNYGYTF	TGTGCCAGCAGCTTAGGGCAGGGGATGATGAACTATGGCTACACCTTC
NA	NA	TRBJ2-2	TRBV27	CASSLRPPSRAGELFF	TGTGCCAGCAGTTTGAGACCCCCATCTCGGGCCGGGGAGCTGTTTTTT
TRBD2	NA	TRBJ2-1	TRBV7-8	CASSLDSLAVTTYNEQFF	TGTGCCAGCAGCTTAGATTCCCTAGCGGTTACTACCTACAATGAGCAGTTCTTC
NA	NA	TRBJ2-3	TRBV9	CASSVEPSGTQYF	TGTGCCAGCAGCGTAGAACCCTCGGGTACGCAGTATTTT
NA	NA	TRBJ1-1	TRBV30	CAGQGYTEAFF	TGTGCCGGTCAGGGGTACACTGAAGCTTTCTTT